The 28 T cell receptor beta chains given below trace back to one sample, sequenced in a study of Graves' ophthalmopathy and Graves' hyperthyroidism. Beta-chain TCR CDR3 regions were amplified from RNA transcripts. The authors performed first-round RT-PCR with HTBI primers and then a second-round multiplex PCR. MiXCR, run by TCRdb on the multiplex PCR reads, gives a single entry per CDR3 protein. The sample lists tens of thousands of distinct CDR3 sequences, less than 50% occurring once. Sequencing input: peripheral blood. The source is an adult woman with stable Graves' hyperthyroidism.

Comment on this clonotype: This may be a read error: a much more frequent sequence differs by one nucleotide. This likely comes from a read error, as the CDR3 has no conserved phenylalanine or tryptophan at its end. CDR3: CASSLPGQSPSEQYL. The DNA for the CDR3 is TGTGCCAGCAGTCTCCCCGGCCAGTCTCCCTCTGAGCAGTACCTC. This rearrangement joins TRBV12-3 or TRBV12-4 to TRBJ2-7; D gene unclear. The germline V and J ends were trimmed by 5 bases and 7 bases, with 21 bases remaining between them. This CDR3 has 15 amino acids.

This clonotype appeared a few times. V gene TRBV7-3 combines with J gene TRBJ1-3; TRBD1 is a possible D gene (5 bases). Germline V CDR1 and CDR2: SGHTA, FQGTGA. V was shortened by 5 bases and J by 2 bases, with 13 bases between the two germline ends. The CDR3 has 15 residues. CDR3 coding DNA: TGTGCCAGCAGCCCCCAGGGAGGGGCTGGAAACACCATATATTTT. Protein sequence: CASSPQGGAGNTIYF.

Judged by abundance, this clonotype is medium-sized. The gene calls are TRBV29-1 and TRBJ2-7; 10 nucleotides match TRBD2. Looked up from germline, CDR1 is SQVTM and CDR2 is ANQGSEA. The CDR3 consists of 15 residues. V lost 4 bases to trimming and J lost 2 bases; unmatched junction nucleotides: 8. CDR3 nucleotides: TGCAGCGTTGGGACAGGGACTAGCGCGACCTACGAGCAGTACTTC. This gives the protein CSVGTGTSATYEQYF.

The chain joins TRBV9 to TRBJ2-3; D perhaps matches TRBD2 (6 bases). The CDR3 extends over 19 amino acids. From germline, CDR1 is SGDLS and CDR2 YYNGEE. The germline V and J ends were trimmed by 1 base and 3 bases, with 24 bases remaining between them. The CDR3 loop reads CASSVKLGMIGGFTDTQYF. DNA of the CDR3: TGTGCCAGCAGCGTAAAACTGGGCATGATTGGGGGGTTTACAGATACGCAGTATTTT.

CDR3: CASSLVQGYNEQFF. As DNA, the CDR3 is TGTGCCAGCAGCCTCGTTCAGGGTTACAATGAGCAGTTCTTC. V is TRBV14 and J is TRBJ2-1; a possible D gene is TRBD1 (5 bases). Germline-derived CDR1 and CDR2 are SGHDN and FVKESK. This CDR3 has 14 residues. Trimming took 4 bases from V and 4 from J, leaving 11 bases between them.

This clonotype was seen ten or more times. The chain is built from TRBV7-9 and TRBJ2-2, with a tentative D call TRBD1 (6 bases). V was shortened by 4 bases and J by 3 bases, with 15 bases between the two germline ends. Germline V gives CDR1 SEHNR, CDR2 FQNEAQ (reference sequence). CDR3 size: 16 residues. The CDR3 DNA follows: TGTGCCAGCAGCTCACGTACAGGGTCCGACACCGGGGAGCTGTTTTTT. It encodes CASSSRTGSDTGELFF.

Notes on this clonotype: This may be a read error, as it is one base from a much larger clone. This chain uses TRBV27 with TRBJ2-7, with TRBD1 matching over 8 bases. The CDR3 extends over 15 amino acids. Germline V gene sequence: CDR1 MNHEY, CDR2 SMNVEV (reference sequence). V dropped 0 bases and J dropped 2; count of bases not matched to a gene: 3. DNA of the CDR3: TGTGCCAGCAGTTTATCGGGACAGGTCGCCTACGAGCAGTACTTC. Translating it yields CASSLSGQVAYEQYF.

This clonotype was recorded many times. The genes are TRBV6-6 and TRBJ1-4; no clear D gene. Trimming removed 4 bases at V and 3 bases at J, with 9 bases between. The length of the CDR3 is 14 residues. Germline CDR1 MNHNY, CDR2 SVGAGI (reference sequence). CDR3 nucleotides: TGTGCCAGCAGTTCTAACGGGGCTAATGAAAAACTGTTTTTT. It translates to CASSSNGANEKLFF.

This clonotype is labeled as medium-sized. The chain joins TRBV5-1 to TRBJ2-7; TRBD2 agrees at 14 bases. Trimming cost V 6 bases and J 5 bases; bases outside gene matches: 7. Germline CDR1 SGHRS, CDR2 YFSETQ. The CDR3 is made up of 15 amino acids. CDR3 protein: CASTTGLAGVNEQYF. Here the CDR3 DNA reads TGCGCCAGCACCACGGGACTAGCGGGAGTCAACGAGCAGTACTTC. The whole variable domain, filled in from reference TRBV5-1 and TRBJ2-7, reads KAGVTQTPRYLIKTRGQQVTLSCSPISGHRSVSWYQQTPGQGLQFLFEYFSETQRNKGNFPGRFSGRQFSNSRSEMNVSTLELGDSALYLCASTTGLAGVNEQYFGPGTRLTVT.

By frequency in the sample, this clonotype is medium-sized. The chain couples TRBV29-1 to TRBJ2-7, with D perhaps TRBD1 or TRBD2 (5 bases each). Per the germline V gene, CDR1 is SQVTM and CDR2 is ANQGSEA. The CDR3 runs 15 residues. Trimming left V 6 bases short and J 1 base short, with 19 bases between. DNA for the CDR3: TGCAGCGTGACTTCCATGGGTGAGGGGTCCTACGAGCAGTACTTC. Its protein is CSVTSMGEGSYEQYF.

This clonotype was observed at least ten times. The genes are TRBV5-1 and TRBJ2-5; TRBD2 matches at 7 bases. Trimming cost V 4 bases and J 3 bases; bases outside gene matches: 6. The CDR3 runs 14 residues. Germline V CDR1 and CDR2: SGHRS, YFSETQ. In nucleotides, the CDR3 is TGCGCCAGCAGCGGGGGAGGGTTGGAAGAGACCCAGTACTTC. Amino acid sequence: CASSGGGLEETQYF.

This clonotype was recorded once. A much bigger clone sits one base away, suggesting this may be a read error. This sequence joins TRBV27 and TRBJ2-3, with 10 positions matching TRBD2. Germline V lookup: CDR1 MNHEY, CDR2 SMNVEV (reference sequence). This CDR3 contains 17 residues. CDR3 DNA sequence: TGTGCCAGCGGTTTATACTGGGCTAGCGGGAGTTCAGATACGCAGTATTTT. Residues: CASGLYWASGSSDTQYF.

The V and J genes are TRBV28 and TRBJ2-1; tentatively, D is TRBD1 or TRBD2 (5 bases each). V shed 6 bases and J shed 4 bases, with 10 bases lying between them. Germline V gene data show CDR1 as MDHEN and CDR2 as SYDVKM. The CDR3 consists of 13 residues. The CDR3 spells CASREGPYNEQFF. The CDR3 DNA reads TGTGCCAGCAGAGAGGGGCCATACAATGAGCAGTTCTTC.

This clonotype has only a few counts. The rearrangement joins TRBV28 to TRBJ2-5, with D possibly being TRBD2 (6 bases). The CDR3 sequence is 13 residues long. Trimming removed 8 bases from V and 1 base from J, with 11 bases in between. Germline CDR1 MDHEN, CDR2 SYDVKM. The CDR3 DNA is TGTGCCAGCCGAGCGGGTGGCCAAGAGACCCAGTACTTC. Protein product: CASRAGGQETQYF.

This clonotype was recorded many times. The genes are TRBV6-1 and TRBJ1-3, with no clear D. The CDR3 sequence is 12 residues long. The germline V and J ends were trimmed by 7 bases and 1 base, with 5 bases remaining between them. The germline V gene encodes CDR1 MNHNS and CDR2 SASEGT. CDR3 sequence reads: CASMSSGNTIYF. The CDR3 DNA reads TGTGCCAGCATGAGTTCTGGAAACACCATATATTTT.

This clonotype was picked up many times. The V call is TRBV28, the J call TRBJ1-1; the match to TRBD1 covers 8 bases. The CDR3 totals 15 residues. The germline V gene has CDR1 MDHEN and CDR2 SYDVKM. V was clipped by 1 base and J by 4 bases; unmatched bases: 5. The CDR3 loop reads CASSLSPDRVTEAFF. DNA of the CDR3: TGTGCCAGCAGTTTATCTCCGGACAGGGTCACTGAAGCTTTCTTT. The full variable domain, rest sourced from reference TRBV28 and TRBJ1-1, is DVKVTQSSRYLVKRTGEKVFLECVQDMDHENMFWYRQDPGLGLRLIYFSYDVKMKEKGDIPEGYSVSREKKERFSLILESASTNQTSMYLCASSLSPDRVTEAFFGQGTRLTVV.

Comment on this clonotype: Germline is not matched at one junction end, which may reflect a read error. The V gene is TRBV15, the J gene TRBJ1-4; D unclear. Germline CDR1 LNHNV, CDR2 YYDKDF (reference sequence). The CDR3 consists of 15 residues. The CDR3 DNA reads TGTGCCACCAGCAGAGATGGTAGGCAGAATGAGAAACTGTTTTTT. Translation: CATSRDGRQNEKLFF.

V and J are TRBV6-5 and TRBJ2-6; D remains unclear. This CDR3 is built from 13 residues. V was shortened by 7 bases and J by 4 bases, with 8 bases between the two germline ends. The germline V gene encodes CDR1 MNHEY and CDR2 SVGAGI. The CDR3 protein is CASNKQGANVLTF. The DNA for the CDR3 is TGTGCCAGCAATAAACAGGGGGCCAACGTCCTGACTTTC.

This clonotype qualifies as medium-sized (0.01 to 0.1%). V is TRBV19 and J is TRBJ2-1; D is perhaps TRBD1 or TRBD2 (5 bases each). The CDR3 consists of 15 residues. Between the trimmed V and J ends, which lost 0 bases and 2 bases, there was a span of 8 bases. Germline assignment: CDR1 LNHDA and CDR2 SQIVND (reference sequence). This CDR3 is CASSIDGGAYNEQFF. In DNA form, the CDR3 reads TGTGCCAGTAGTATAGATGGGGGAGCCTACAATGAGCAGTTCTTC. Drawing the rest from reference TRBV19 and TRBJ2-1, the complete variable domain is DGGITQSPKYLFRKEGQNVTLSCEQNLNHDAMYWYRQDPGQGLRLIYYSQIVNDFQKGDIAEGYSVSREKKESFPLTVTSAQKNPTAFYLCASSIDGGAYNEQFFGPGTRLTVL.

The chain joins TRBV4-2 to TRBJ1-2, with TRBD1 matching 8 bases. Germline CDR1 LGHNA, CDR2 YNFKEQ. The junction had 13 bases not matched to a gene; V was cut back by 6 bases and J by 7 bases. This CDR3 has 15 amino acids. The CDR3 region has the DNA TGTGCCAGCAGGCCCGGGACAGGCGGAGAGAGTGGCTACACCTTC. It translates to CASRPGTGGESGYTF.

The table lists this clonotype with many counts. CDR3 in amino acids: CATSGGTAKNIQYF. The CDR3 DNA reads as TGTGCCACCAGTGGTGGGACGGCCAAAAACATTCAGTACTTC. The gene calls are TRBV24-1 and TRBJ2-4, with D perhaps given as TRBD1 or TRBD2 (5 bases each). There are 14 residues in the CDR3. V was shortened by 5 bases and J by 1 base, with 8 bases between the two germline ends. CDR1 and CDR2 from the germline V gene are KGHDR and SFDVKD.

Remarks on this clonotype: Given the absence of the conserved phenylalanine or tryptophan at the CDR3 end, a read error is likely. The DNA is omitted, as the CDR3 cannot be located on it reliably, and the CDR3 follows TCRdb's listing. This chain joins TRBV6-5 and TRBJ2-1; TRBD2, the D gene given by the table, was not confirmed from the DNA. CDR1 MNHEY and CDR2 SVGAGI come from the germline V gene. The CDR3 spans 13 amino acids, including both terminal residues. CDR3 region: CASSYRGASGTNT.

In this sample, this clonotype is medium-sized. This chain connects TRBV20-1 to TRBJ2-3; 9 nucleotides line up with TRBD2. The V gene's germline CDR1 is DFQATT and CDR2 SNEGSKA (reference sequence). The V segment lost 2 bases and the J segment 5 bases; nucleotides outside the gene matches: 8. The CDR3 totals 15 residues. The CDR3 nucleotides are TGCAGTGCTAGACGGGCTAGCGGGACGATAGATACGCAGTATTTT. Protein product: CSARRASGTIDTQYF.

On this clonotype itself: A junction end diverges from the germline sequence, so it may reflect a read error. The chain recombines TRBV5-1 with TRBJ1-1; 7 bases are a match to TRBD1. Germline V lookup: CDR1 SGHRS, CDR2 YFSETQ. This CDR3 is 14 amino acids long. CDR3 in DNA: TGCGTCAGCAGACCCGGGACAGTGAATACTGAAGCTTTCTTT. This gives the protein CVSRPGTVNTEAFF.

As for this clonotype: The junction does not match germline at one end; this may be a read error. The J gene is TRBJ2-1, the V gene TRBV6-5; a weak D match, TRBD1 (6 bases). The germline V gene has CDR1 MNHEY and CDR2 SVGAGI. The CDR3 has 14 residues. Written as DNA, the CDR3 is TGTGCCAGCAGTTTAAAGGGGGTCTACAATGAGCTGTTCTTC. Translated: CASSLKGVYNELFF.

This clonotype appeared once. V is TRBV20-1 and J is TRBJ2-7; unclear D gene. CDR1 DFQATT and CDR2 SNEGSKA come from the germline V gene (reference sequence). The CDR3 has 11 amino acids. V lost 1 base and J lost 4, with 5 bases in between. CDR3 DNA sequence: TGCAGTGCTAGAGGGATTTACGAGCAGTACTTC. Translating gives CSARGIYEQYF.

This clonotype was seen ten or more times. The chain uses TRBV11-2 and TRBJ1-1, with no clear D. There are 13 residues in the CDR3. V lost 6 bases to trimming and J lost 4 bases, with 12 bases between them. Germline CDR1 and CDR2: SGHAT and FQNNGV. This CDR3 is CASRPQSVTEAFF. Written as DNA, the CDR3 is TGTGCCAGCAGACCCCAGTCGGTCACTGAAGCTTTCTTT.

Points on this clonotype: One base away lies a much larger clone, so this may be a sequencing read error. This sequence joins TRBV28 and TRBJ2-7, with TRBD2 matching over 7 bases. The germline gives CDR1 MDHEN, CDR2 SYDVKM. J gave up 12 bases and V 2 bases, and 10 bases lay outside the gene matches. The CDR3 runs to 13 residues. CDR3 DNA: TGTGCCAGCAGTTTAGGGTGGGGGGGGTGGCGGTACTTC. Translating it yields CASSLGWGGWRYF.